The sequence of this T cell receptor beta chain was determined in a study of blood T cell repertoires in COVID-19. On the study more broadly: In each case, the material was cDNA or gDNA derived from T cells, B-cell-depleted T cells, or PBMCs.

Per germline, CDR1 LNHDA and CDR2 SQIVND (reference sequence). The CDR3 has 14 residues. Losses at the gene ends were 4 bases for V and 2 bases for J; bases not matched to a gene: 3. Per the study methods: Researchers report that nucleated cell counts were estimated from reference gene primer amplification. Measured with immunoSEQ multiplex PCR; TCRdb has only the in-frame clones, and not every one. V and J calls plus clone size are reproduced from that table; the DNA served to infer D and trimming. The data hold under 300,000 clones, with 65% to 90% observed a single time. The gene calls are TRBV19 and TRBJ2-7, with 9 bases identical to TRBD1. The sequencing input was peripheral blood. This clonotype originated in a man aged 35 to 55 who had recovered from COVID-19. The CDR3 DNA reads as TGTGCCAGTAGTAGATGGGACAGGGCCTACGAGCAGTACTTC. Its protein is CASSRWDRAYEQYF.